The sequence of this T cell receptor beta chain was determined in a study of T cells in Graves' hyperthyroidism and ophthalmopathy. Notes on the study in general: The blood repertoire included most of the expanded thyroid clonotypes above 0.001. Ophthalmopathy was predicted by the model a median of about six months ahead of onset.

About 10 ml fresh peripheral blood yielded the PBMCs. This clonotype came up a few times. Its target is not known. The germline V gene has CDR1 LGHDT and CDR2 YNNKEL (reference sequence). This CDR3 is 14 amino acids long. Trimming took off 0 bases at V and 6 bases at J, with 8 bases between the two ends. Amplification of TCR beta CDR3 regions was performed using RNA transcripts as template. Primed by the HTBI set, a first-round RT-PCR was run on the TCR CDR3. TCRdb re-called the multiplex PCR reads with MiXCR, one entry per CDR3 protein. The repertoire holds around 600,000 distinct CDR3 sequences, with 15% to 19% as singletons.

The sequencing sample was made of blood. This rearrangement joins TRBV3-1 to TRBJ1-4; D is ambiguous. The receptor's source is a woman aged 30 to 39 with Graves' hyperthyroidism. This chain's CDR3 is CASSQDSRDEKLFF. In DNA, the CDR3 is TGTGCCAGCAGCCAAGACTCGCGAGATGAAAAACTGTTTTTT.